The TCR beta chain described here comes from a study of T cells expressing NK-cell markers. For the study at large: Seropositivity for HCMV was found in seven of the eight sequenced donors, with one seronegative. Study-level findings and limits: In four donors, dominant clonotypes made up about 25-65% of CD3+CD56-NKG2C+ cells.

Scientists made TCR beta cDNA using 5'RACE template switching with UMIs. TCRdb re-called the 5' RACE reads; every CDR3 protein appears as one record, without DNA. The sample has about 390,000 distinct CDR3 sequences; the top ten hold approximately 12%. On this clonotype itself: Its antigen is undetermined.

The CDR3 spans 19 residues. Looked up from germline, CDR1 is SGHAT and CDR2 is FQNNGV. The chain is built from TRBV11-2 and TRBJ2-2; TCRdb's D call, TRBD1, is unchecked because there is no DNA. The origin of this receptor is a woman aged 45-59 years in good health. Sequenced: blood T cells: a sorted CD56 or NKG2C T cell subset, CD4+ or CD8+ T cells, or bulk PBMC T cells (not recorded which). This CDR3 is CASSLGRGQLLLNTGELFF.